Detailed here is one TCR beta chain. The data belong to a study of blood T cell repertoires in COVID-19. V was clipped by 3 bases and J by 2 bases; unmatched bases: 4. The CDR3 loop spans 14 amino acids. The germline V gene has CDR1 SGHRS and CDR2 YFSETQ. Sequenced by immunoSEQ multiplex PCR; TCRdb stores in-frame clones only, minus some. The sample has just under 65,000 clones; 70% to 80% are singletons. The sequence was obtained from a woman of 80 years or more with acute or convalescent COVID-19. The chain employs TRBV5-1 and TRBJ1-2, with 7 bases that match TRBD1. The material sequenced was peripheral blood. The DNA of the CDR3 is TGCGCCAGCAGCTCTGGACAGGTGAACTATGGCTACACCTTC. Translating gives CASSSGQVNYGYTF.